A few counts support the clone carrying this TCR beta chain. The antigen is not known. Other nucleotide sequences from this sample produce the same CDR3. Method: immunoSEQ multiplex PCR; TCRdb's copy keeps in-frame clones and lacks some. The sample consists of roughly 71,000 clones, roughly 79% of them appearing once. This sample is drawn from a study of vaccination effects on CD4 cells after COVID-19. Ahead of sequencing, the ViraFEST assay grew antigen-specific CD4+ T cells using viral peptide pools. With 10 days of culture completed, CD4+ T cells were isolated. Of the BNT162b2 and mRNA-1273 vaccines, participants received two doses of one or the other. V shed 2 bases and J 1 base; nucleotides not matched to a gene: 0. This CDR3 spans 14 amino acids. The germline gives CDR1 SGHNT, CDR2 YYREEE (reference sequence).

The starting material was CD4+ T cells from PBMCs cultured with HCoV-OC43 spike peptides, obtained after COVID-19 vaccination. Subset noted: HCoV-OC43 spike overlapping peptide pool stimulation. The sequence derives from a human donor who received a COVID-19 vaccine. The chain has TRBV5-4 and TRBJ2-3; 8 bases line up with TRBD2. In nucleotides, the CDR3 is TGTGCCAGCAGCTTCGGGGGGGGCACAGATACGCAGTATTTT. Its translation is CASSFGGGTDTQYF. Full variable domain (outside the CDR3, taken from reference TRBV5-4 and TRBJ2-3): ETGVTQSPTHLIKTRGQQVTLRCSSQSGHNTVSWYQQALGQGPQFIFQYYREEENGRGNFPPRFSGLQFPNYSSELNVNALELDDSALYLCASSFGGGTDTQYFGPGTRLTVL.